This entry describes one T cell receptor (beta chain). The sample originates from a study of shared clonotypes between healthy human individuals. In germline, CDR1 is SGHRS, CDR2 YFSETQ. V was trimmed by 4 bases and J by 0 bases, leaving 11 bases between them. CDR3 length: 14 amino acids. Sequenced by immunoSEQ multiplex PCR; TCRdb stores in-frame clones only, minus some. The sample carries over 400,000 clones, approximately 95% recorded once. This chain joins TRBV5-1 and TRBJ2-7; D remains unclear. The sequenced sample consisted of naive CD4+ T cells sorted from blood. Subset given: CD45RA+ positively selected. This TCR was sampled from a woman in her twenties or thirties in good health. The DNA of the CDR3 is TGCGCCAGCAGCATGTGGACGGACTCCTACGAGCAGTACTTC. It specifies CASSMWTDSYEQYF. The full variable domain, rest sourced from reference TRBV5-1 and TRBJ2-7, is KAGVTQTPRYLIKTRGQQVTLSCSPISGHRSVSWYQQTPGQGLQFLFEYFSETQRNKGNFPGRFSGRQFSNSRSEMNVSTLELGDSALYLCASSMWTDSYEQYFGPGTRLTVT.